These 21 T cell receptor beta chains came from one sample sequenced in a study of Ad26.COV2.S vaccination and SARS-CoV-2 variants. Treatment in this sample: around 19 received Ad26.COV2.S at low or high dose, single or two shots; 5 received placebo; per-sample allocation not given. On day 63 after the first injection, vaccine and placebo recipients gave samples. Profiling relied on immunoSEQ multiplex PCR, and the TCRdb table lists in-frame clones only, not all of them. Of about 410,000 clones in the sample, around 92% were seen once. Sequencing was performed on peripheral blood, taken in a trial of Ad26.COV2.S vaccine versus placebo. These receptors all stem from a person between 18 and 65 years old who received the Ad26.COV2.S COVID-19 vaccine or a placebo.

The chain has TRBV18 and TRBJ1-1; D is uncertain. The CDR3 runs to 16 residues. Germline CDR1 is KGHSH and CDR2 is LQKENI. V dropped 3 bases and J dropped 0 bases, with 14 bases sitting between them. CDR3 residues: CASSPPSPGLNTEAFF. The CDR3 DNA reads TGTGCCAGCTCACCCCCCAGCCCAGGCCTGAACACTGAAGCTTTCTTT.

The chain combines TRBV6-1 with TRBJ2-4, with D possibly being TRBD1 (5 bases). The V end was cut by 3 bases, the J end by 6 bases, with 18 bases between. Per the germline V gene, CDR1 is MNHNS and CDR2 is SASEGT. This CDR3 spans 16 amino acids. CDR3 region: CASSEFDSRVGNIQYF. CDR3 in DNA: TGTGCCAGCAGTGAGTTTGACAGTCGGGTGGGAAACATTCAGTACTTC.

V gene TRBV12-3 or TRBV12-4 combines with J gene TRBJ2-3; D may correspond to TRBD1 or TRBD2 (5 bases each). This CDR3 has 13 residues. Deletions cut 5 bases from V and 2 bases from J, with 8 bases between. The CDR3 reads CASSLGPTDTQYF. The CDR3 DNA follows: TGTGCCAGCAGTCTGGGACCCACAGATACGCAGTATTTT.

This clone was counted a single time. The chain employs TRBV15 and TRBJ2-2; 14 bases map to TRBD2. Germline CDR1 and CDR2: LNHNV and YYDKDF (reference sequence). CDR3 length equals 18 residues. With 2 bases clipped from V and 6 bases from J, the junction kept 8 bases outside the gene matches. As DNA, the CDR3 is TGTGCCACCAGCAGATCGAAGGGACTAGCGGGGGCGGCCGGGGAGCTGTTTTTT. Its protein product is CATSRSKGLAGAAGELFF.

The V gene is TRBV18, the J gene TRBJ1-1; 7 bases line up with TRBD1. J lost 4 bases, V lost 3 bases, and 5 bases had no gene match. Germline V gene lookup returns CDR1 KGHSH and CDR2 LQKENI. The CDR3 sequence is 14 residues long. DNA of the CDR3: TGTGCCAGCTCACCCGACAGGGACGCCACTGAAGCTTTCTTT. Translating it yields CASSPDRDATEAFF. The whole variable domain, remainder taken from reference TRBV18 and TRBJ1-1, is NAGVMQNPRHLVRRRGQEARLRCSPMKGHSHVYWYRQLPEEGLKFMVYLQKENIIDESGMPKERFSAEFPKEGPSILRIQQVVRGDSAAYFCASSPDRDATEAFFGQGTRLTVV.

The CDR3 spells CASSIPGTGGLWTQYF. CDR3 bases: TGTGCCAGCAGCATCCCCGGGACAGGGGGCCTTTGGACCCAGTACTTC. The chain carries TRBV5-6 and TRBJ2-5; 12 bases line up with TRBD1. With 4 bases clipped from V and 7 bases from J, the junction kept 11 bases outside the gene matches. CDR1 is SGHDT and CDR2 is YYEEEE in the germline V gene. The CDR3 sequence is 16 residues long.

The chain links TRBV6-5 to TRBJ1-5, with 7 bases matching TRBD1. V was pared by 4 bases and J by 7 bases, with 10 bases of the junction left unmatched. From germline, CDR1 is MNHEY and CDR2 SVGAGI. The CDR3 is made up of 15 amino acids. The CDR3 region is CASSLNRGLGQPQHF. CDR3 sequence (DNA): TGTGCCAGCAGTTTGAACAGGGGTTTGGGGCAGCCCCAGCATTTT.

The CDR3 bases are TGTGCCAGCAGCTTACCCCTCCCCAGGGAGAACACTGAAGCTTTCTTT. Protein sequence: CASSLPLPRENTEAFF. The rearrangement links TRBV11-2 to TRBJ1-1; perhaps TRBD1 as D (5 bases). CDR1 SGHAT and CDR2 FQNNGV come from the germline V gene. There are 16 residues in the CDR3. Trimming stripped 2 bases from V and 1 base from J, with 14 bases between.

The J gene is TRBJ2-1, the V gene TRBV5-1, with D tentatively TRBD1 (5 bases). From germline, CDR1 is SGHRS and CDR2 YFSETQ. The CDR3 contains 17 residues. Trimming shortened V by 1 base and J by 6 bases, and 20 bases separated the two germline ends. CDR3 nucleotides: TGCGCCAGCAGCTTGAGGGGCATGCCCAGCCCAGGCAATGAGCAGTTCTTC. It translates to CASSLRGMPSPGNEQFF.

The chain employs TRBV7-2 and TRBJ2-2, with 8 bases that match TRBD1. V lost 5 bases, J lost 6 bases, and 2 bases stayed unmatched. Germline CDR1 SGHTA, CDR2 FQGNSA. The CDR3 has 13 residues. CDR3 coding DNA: TGTGCCAGCAGCGGACAGGGCTCCGGGGAGCTGTTTTTT. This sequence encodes CASSGQGSGELFF.

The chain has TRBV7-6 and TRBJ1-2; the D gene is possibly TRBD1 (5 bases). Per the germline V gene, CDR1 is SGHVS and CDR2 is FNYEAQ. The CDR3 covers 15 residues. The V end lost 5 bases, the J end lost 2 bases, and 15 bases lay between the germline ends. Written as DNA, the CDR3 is TGTGCCAGCAGCCGGGACCCAGACCCGAACTATGGCTACACCTTC. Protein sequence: CASSRDPDPNYGYTF.

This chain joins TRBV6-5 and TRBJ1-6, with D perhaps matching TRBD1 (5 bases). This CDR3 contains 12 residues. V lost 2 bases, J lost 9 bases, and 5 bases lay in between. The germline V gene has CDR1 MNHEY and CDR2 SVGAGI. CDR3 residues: CASSYQGSPLHF. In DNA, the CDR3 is TGTGCCAGCAGTTACCAGGGTTCACCCCTCCACTTT.

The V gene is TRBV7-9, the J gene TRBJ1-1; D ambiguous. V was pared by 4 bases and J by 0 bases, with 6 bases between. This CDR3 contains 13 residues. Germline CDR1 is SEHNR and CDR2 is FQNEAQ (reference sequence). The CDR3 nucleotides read TGTGCCAGCAGCTCAGAGCTGAACACTGAAGCTTTCTTT. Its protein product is CASSSELNTEAFF.

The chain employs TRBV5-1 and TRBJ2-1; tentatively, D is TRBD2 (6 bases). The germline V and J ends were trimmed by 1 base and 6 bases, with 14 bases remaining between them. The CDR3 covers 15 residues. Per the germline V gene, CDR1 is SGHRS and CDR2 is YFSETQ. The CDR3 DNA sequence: TGCGCCAGCAGCTTGACCCTGGAGGGGCCCAATGAGCAGTTCTTC. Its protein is CASSLTLEGPNEQFF.

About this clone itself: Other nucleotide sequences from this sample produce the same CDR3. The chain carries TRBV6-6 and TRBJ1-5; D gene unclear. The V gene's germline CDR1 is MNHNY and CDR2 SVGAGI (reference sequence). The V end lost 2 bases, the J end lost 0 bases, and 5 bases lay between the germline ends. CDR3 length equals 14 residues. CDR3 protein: CASSYLDSNQPQHF. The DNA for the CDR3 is TGTGCCAGCAGTTACCTCGATAGCAATCAGCCCCAGCATTTT.

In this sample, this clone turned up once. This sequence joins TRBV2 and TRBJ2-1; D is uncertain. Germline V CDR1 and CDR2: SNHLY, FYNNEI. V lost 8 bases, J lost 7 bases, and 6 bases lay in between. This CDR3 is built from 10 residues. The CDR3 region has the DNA TGTGCCAGCGGGGTGAATGAGCAGTTCTTC. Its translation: CASGVNEQFF.

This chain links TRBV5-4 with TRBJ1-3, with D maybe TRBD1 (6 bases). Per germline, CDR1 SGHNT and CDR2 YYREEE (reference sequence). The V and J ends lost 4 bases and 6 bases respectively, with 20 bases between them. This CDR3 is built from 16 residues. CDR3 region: CASSPADSLTQNTIYF. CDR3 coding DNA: TGTGCCAGCAGCCCCGCGGACAGTTTGACTCAAAACACCATATATTTT.

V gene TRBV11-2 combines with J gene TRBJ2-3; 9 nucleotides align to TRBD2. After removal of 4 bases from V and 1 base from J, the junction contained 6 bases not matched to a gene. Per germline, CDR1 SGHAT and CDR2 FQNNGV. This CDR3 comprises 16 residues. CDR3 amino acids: CASSWALAGRTDTQYF. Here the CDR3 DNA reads TGTGCCAGCAGCTGGGCGCTAGCGGGGCGCACAGATACGCAGTATTTT.

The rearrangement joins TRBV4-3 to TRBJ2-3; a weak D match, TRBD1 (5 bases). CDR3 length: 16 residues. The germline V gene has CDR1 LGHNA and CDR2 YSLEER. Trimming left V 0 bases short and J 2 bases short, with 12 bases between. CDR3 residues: CASSQDFDSFTDTQYF. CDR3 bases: TGCGCCAGCAGCCAAGATTTCGACAGTTTCACAGATACGCAGTATTTT.

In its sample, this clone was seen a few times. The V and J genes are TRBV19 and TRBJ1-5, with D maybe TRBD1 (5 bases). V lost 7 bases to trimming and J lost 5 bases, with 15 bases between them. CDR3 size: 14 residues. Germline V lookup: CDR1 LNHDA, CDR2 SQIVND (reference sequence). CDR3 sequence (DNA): TGTGCCAGTACCCCGGGACTCACATATCAGCCCCAGCATTTT. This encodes CASTPGLTYQPQHF. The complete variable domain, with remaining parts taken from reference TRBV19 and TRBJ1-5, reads DGGITQSPKYLFRKEGQNVTLSCEQNLNHDAMYWYRQDPGQGLRLIYYSQIVNDFQKGDIAEGYSVSREKKESFPLTVTSAQKNPTAFYLCASTPGLTYQPQHFGDGTRLSIL.

This chain's CDR3 is CSASVLKGQETQYF. CDR3 coding DNA: TGCAGTGCTAGTGTGCTGAAGGGGCAAGAGACCCAGTACTTC. The chain links TRBV20-1 to TRBJ2-5; TRBD1 is a possible D gene (5 bases). This CDR3 spans 14 amino acids. Germline values: CDR1 DFQATT, CDR2 SNEGSKA (reference sequence). With 3 bases removed from V and 2 bases from J, the gap between germline ends came to 13 bases.